These 22 T cell receptor beta chains came from one sample sequenced in a study of T-cell memory formation after mild COVID-19. TCRdb fed the 5' RACE reads into MiXCR, producing one record per CDR3 protein. The table has around 250,000 distinct CDR3 sequences, over 8.5% seen once. Sequencing input: PBMCs or a T cell subset sorted from them (not recorded which). Receptors originate from a man aged 18-30 years who had mild COVID-19 (a few samples of this study predate the infection). Cell type and time point are not known.

The rearrangement uses TRBV7-9 and TRBJ2-7; TRBD1 agrees at 10 bases. This CDR3 comprises 12 residues. With V trimmed by 8 bases and J by 5 bases, 3 bases remained unmatched. Germline V lookup: CDR1 SEHNR, CDR2 FQNEAQ (reference sequence). The DNA for the CDR3 is TGTGCCAGCGGGACAGGGGTCCACGAGCAGTACTTC. Translated: CASGTGVHEQYF.

Only a few counts were recorded for this clonotype. The gene calls are TRBV12-3 or TRBV12-4 and TRBJ2-7; 12 bases align to TRBD2. The CDR3 spans 15 residues. V gave up 6 bases and J gave up 4 bases; unmatched junction bases: 7. This CDR3 reads CASSKTSGGVYEQYF. Here the CDR3 DNA reads TGTGCCAGCAGCAAGACTAGCGGGGGTGTTTACGAGCAGTACTTC.

The J gene is TRBJ2-5, the V gene TRBV5-1, with D perhaps matching TRBD2 (6 bases). The CDR3 length is 14 residues. The V and J ends lost 0 bases and 5 bases respectively, with 11 bases between them. Germline CDR1 SGHRS, CDR2 YFSETQ. The CDR3 coding sequence is TGCGCCAGCAGCTTGGCAACTAGCCAGGAGACCCAGTACTTC. Translation gives CASSLATSQETQYF.

The chain carries TRBV5-1 and TRBJ1-6, with D possibly being TRBD1 (5 bases). Germline V gene data show CDR1 as SGHRS and CDR2 as YFSETQ. The CDR3 spans 15 residues. V was trimmed by 0 bases and J by 6 bases, leaving 10 bases between them. The CDR3 bases are TGCGCCAGCAGCTTGGCTGACAGCGTTAATTCACCCCTCCACTTT. Translation gives CASSLADSVNSPLHF.

This clonotype was found many times. The chain couples TRBV5-6 to TRBJ2-3; unclear D gene. V shed 1 base and J shed 5 bases, with 5 bases lying between them. This CDR3 comprises 12 residues. Germline lookup yields CDR1 SGHDT and CDR2 YYEEEE. CDR3 protein: CASSLQVDTQYF. CDR3 bases: TGTGCCAGCAGCTTGCAGGTAGATACGCAGTATTTT. The whole variable domain, remainder taken from reference TRBV5-6 and TRBJ2-3, is DAGVTQSPTHLIKTRGQQVTLRCSPKSGHDTVSWYQQALGQGPQFIFQYYEEEERQRGNFPDRFSGHQFPNYSSELNVNALLLGDSALYLCASSLQVDTQYFGPGTRLTVL.

In its sample, this clonotype was seen many times. The chain has TRBV2 and TRBJ2-1; a weak D match, TRBD2 (6 bases). Trimming removed 8 bases from V and 5 bases from J, with 16 bases in between. Germline CDR1 reads SNHLY; CDR2 reads FYNNEI. The CDR3 consists of 14 residues. CDR3 in amino acids: CASRLWGEDNEQFF. In DNA form, the CDR3 reads TGTGCCAGCCGCCTATGGGGGGAGGACAATGAGCAGTTCTTC.

This clonotype was counted only a few times. The rearrangement joins TRBV20-1 to TRBJ1-5, with a tentative D call TRBD1 (5 bases). Trimming left V 6 bases short and J 6 bases short, with 18 bases between. Germline lookup yields CDR1 DFQATT and CDR2 SNEGSKA (reference sequence). This CDR3 is built from 14 residues. Written as DNA, the CDR3 is TGCAGTGCGACCTCAGGGATTTTGGGTCAGCCCCAGCATTTT. It codes for CSATSGILGQPQHF.

The rearrangement joins TRBV30 to TRBJ2-7, with TRBD1 identical over 7 bases. Germline CDR1 reads GTSNPN; CDR2 reads SVGIG (reference sequence). V gave up 4 bases and J gave up 5 bases; unmatched junction bases: 11. This CDR3 region has 14 residues. CDR3 coding DNA: TGTGCCTGGACCCCTCCGGACAGGTCGAACGAGCAGTACTTC. This codes for CAWTPPDRSNEQYF.

V and J are TRBV6-5 and TRBJ1-4, with D tentatively TRBD1 (6 bases). CDR1 is MNHEY, CDR2 SVGAGI, per germline. The length of the CDR3 is 16 residues. Trimming cost V 0 bases and J 8 bases, with 16 bases left between them. CDR3 DNA sequence: TGTGCCAGCAGTTACTCGATAGGGGGGGGAAGCGAAAAACTGTTTTTT. Translation gives CASSYSIGGGSEKLFF.

A few counts support this clonotype. V usage is TRBV18 and J usage is TRBJ2-7; tentatively, D is TRBD1 or TRBD2 (6 bases each). Germline lookup yields CDR1 KGHSH and CDR2 LQKENI. The CDR3 covers 15 residues. V shed 2 bases and J shed 7 bases, with 18 bases lying between them. CDR3 in DNA: TGTGCCAGCTCACCAGGAGGGGGTCTGAGTGGAGAGCAGTACTTC. Translation gives CASSPGGGLSGEQYF.

In its sample, this clonotype was seen a few times. This chain connects TRBV12-3 or TRBV12-4 to TRBJ2-7, with no clear D. The CDR3 has 15 amino acids. V dropped 5 bases and J dropped 0 bases, with 14 bases sitting between them. CDR3 in DNA: TGTGCCAGCAGTACTGGGCCCCTTCACTCCTACGAGCAGTACGTC. Translated, it gives CASSTGPLHSYEQYV.

This sequence joins TRBV11-2 and TRBJ2-5; unclear D gene. Trimming stripped 7 bases from V and 1 base from J, with 10 bases between. Germline CDR1 SGHAT, CDR2 FQNNGV. The CDR3 runs to 13 residues. The DNA for the CDR3 is TGTGCCAGCACCTCATGGGCCCAAGAGACCCAGTACTTC. Its protein product is CASTSWAQETQYF.

This clonotype was counted between two and nine times. This chain connects TRBV7-3 to TRBJ2-1, with D perhaps matching TRBD2 (5 bases). V gave up 4 bases and J gave up 6 bases, with 10 bases separating them. Germline lookup yields CDR1 SGHTA and CDR2 FQGTGA. The CDR3 sequence is 13 residues long. This chain's CDR3 is CASSSRGSNEQFF. For the CDR3, the DNA is TGTGCCAGCAGCTCGAGAGGGAGCAATGAGCAGTTCTTC.

J is TRBJ2-1 and V is TRBV20-1; perhaps TRBD2 as D (6 bases). Germline loops: CDR1 DFQATT, CDR2 SNEGSKA (reference sequence). This CDR3 has 13 residues. The V gene lost 3 bases and the J gene lost 0 bases, with 6 bases spanning the gap. Here the CDR3 reads CSASGGSYNEQFF. In DNA, the CDR3 is TGCAGTGCTAGCGGGGGCTCCTACAATGAGCAGTTCTTC.

This clonotype appeared a few times. V gene TRBV7-2 combines with J gene TRBJ2-3; D unclear. The length of the CDR3 is 16 residues. Per the germline V gene, CDR1 is SGHTA and CDR2 is FQGNSA. Deletions cut 5 bases from V and 1 base from J, with 16 bases between. The CDR3, as DNA: TGTGCCAGCAGCCCCCGGACGGGTTTTCGCACAGATACGCAGTATTTT. This encodes CASSPRTGFRTDTQYF.

The gene calls are TRBV29-1 and TRBJ1-2; D gene uncertain. The CDR3 is 13 amino acids. Trimming stripped 7 bases from V and 7 bases from J, with 19 bases between. Germline CDR1 SQVTM, CDR2 ANQGSEA. The CDR3: CSARRRTDGGYTF. The CDR3 coding sequence is TGCAGCGCCCGACGGAGGACGGACGGTGGCTACACCTTC.

The CDR3 DNA sequence: TGCGCCAGCAGCCAAGTGGCGGGGAACACTGAAGCTTTCTTT. This sequence encodes CASSQVAGNTEAFF. The rearrangement joins TRBV4-3 to TRBJ1-1; D gene ambiguous. V lost 1 base, J lost 1 base, and 7 bases lay in between. The CDR3 loop spans 14 amino acids. From germline, CDR1 is LGHNA and CDR2 YSLEER.

The chain joins TRBV29-1 to TRBJ2-1; the D is unclear. CDR3 length: 11 amino acids. The germline gives CDR1 SQVTM, CDR2 ANQGSEA. V was clipped by 5 bases and J by 9 bases, with 11 bases between them. CDR3 amino acids: CSVRLAPEQFF. CDR3 nucleotides: TGCAGCGTTAGACTCGCCCCTGAGCAGTTCTTC.

This clonotype occurred a few times. This sequence joins TRBV20-1 and TRBJ2-1; 9 nucleotides agree with TRBD2. CDR1 is DFQATT, CDR2 SNEGSKA, per germline (reference sequence). V lost 0 bases and J lost 6; bases outside the gene matches: 9. The CDR3 is 16 amino acids. The CDR3 DNA reads as TGCAGTGCTAGAGATATTATAGGGCGGGGGGGCAATGAGCAGTTCTTC. Translated: CSARDIIGRGGNEQFF.

This clonotype was seen ten or more times. The gene calls are TRBV12-3 or TRBV12-4 and TRBJ2-1; D gene ambiguous. The CDR3 extends over 14 amino acids. Between the trimmed V and J ends, which lost 10 bases and 2 bases, there was a span of 15 bases. The CDR3 DNA is TGTGCCATTCCGCTAGGCCCCCCCTACAATGAGCAGTTCTTC. Protein sequence: CAIPLGPPYNEQFF.

This clonotype appeared a few times. The chain has TRBV7-2 and TRBJ2-7; 11 bases agree with TRBD2. CDR3 length equals 13 residues. From germline, CDR1 is SGHTA and CDR2 FQGNSA. The junction had 2 bases not matched to a gene; V was cut back by 1 base and J by 9 bases. CDR3 region: CASSLELAGAQYV. CDR3 DNA: TGTGCCAGCAGCTTAGAACTAGCGGGGGCGCAGTACGTC.

J is TRBJ2-7 and V is TRBV28; tentatively, D is TRBD2 (6 bases). Trimming shortened V by 5 bases and J by 3 bases, and 14 bases separated the two germline ends. Germline V gene lookup returns CDR1 MDHEN and CDR2 SYDVKM. The CDR3 consists of 14 residues. CDR3 amino acids: CASSPLRRGYEQYV. DNA of the CDR3: TGTGCCAGCAGTCCCCTCCGGCGGGGCTACGAGCAGTACGTC.